Listed below are T cell receptor beta chains from one sample, sequenced in a study of TIL therapy for anti-PD-1-resistant metastatic lung cancer. Method: immunoSEQ multiplex PCR; TCRdb's copy keeps in-frame clones and lacks some. The table shows just under 60,000 clones, with more than 60% occurring only once. Sequencing was performed on blood, taken at baseline. The receptor set was obtained from a person aged 25 to 79 with non-small cell lung cancer. Each CDR3 is given with its conserved first and last residue. D genes are given only for firm matches. A row's size may be missing; if present it is once, few, many or a size class.

TRBJ2-1	-	TRBD2	TRBV19	CASIRTGGPGDEQFF	TGTGCCAGTATACGAACGGGAGGGCCGGGCGATGAGCAGTTCTTC
TRBJ1-5	-	TRBD1	TRBV19	CASSMRWPGGVFQHF	TGTGCCAGTAGTATGAGGTGGCCAGGGGGGGTGTTCCAGCATTTT
TRBJ1-1	-	TRBD1	TRBV18	CASSPTGSNTEAFF	TGTGCCAGCTCACCGACAGGGAGTAACACTGAAGCTTTCTTT
TRBJ2-3	-	TRBD2	TRBV5-1	CASSLGGAGGPIDTQYF	TGCGCCAGCAGCTTGGGAGGAGCGGGGGGGCCGATAGATACGCAGTATTTT
TRBJ2-5	-	TRBD2	TRBV19	CASRASGGLQETQYF	TGTGCCTCCCGGGCTAGCGGGGGCCTCCAGGAGACCCAGTACTTC
TRBJ1-5	-	TRBD1	TRBV2	CASSGQGIGQPQHF	TGTGCCAGCAGTGGACAGGGGATCGGTCAGCCCCAGCATTTT
TRBJ2-2	-	-	TRBV7-2	CASSLSPWGSGELFF	TGTGCCAGCAGCTTAAGTCCTTGGGGGTCCGGGGAGCTGTTTTTT
TRBJ1-2	medium-sized	-	TRBV27	CASSLGGNYGYTF	TGTGCCAGCAGTTTGGGGGGGAACTATGGCTACACCTTC
TRBJ2-5	once	-	TRBV14	CASSQDLLRVQETQYF	TGTGCCAGCAGCCAAGATTTGTTACGGGTGCAAGAGACCCAGTACTTC
TRBJ1-4	few	-	TRBV28	CASSLRGIREKLFF	TGTGCCAGCAGTTTAAGGGGGATTCGCGAAAAACTGTTTTTT
TRBJ2-5	-	TRBD2	TRBV7-7	CASSSGTSGSRETQYF	TGTGCTAGCAGCTCGGGGACTAGCGGGAGCCGTGAGACCCAGTACTTC
TRBJ2-7	-	-	TRBV12-2	CASRLAGTSGLRGSYEQYF	TGTGCAAGTCGCTTAGCGGGTACTAGCGGGTTGAGGGGGAGCTACGAGCAGTACTTC
TRBJ1-5	-	-	TRBV5-1	CASSLEGGSNQPQHF	TGCGCCAGCAGCTTGGAAGGGGGGTCAAATCAGCCCCAGCATTTT
TRBJ1-4	-	-	TRBV6-6	CASRDQEKLFF	TGTGCCAGCAGAGACCAAGAAAAACTGTTTTTT
TRBJ2-7	few	-	TRBV5-1	CASSIGTRYEQYF	TGCGCCAGCTCAATAGGGACCCGCTACGAGCAGTACTTC
TRBJ2-1	-	TRBD2	TRBV7-7	CASSSGTSANEQFF	TGTGCTAGCAGCTCCGGGACTAGCGCCAATGAGCAGTTCTTC
TRBJ1-5	few	-	TRBV6-5	CASSYTGIGGNQPQHF	TGTGCCAGCAGTTACACAGGTATCGGTGGCAATCAGCCCCAGCATTTT
TRBJ1-5	-	-	TRBV6-4	CASSGGDPHRRVRGQPQHF	TGTGCCAGCAGTGGTGGGGACCCCCACCGGCGCGTGAGGGGTCAGCCCCAGCATTTT
TRBJ2-7	-	TRBD2	TRBV7-2	CASSLGLANEQYF	TGTGCCAGCAGCTTAGGACTAGCGAACGAGCAGTACTTC
TRBJ1-2	few	-	TRBV19	CASSIEGRPLHRTF	TGTGCCAGTAGTATCGAGGGACGGCCTCTCCATCGAACCTTC
TRBJ2-2	-	TRBD2	TRBV6-5	CASSYGPGGPTGELFF	TGTGCCAGCAGTTACGGGCCGGGGGGGCCAACCGGGGAGCTGTTTTTT
TRBJ2-7	-	-	TRBV6-6	CASSEYYEQYF	TGTGCCAGCAGCGAATACTACGAGCAGTACTTC
TRBJ2-7	few	-	TRBV4-3	CASSQDPGSSYEQYF	TGCGCCAGCAGCCAAGATCCCGGGAGCTCCTACGAGCAGTACTTC
TRBJ2-2	few	-	TRBV19	CASSGGNTGELFF	TGTGCCAGTAGTGGGGGAAACACCGGGGAGCTGTTTTTT
TRBJ1-2	few	-	TRBV30	CAWSVDGTFYGYTF	TGTGCCTGGAGTGTTGACGGGACTTTTTATGGCTACACCTTC
TRBJ1-1	-	TRBD1	TRBV6-5	CASRTTGVITEAFF	TGTGCCAGCAGAACGACAGGGGTAATCACTGAAGCTTTCTTT
TRBJ2-1	-	-	TRBV11-3	CASSSVDNEQFF	TGTGCCAGCAGCTCGGTGGACAATGAGCAGTTCTTC
TRBJ2-7	-	TRBD1	TRBV19	CASSTQQGARNEQYF	TGTGCCAGTAGCACTCAACAGGGGGCGAGGAACGAGCAGTACTTC
TRBJ2-4	once	-	TRBV28	CASSLLQGLNPRKYF	TGTGCCAGCAGTTTATTGCAGGGGTTGAACCCCCGAAAGTACTTC
TRBJ2-7	-	-	TRBV28	CASMFSYEQYF	TGTGCCAGCATGTTCTCCTACGAGCAGTACTTC
TRBJ2-7	once	TRBD2	TRBV28	CASSPGLVAYEQYF	TGTGCCAGCAGTCCTGGACTAGTGGCTTACGAGCAGTACTTC
TRBJ2-1	-	TRBD2	TRBV2	CASSGDYHNEQFF	TGTGCCAGCAGCGGGGACTACCACAATGAGCAGTTCTTC
TRBJ1-5	few	TRBD1	TRBV19	CASSILDRGTYQPQHF	TGTGCCAGTAGTATCTTGGACAGGGGGACCTATCAGCCCCAGCATTTT
TRBJ2-2	-	TRBD1	TRBV14	CASSRQGNTGELFF	TGTGCCAGCAGCCGACAGGGAAACACCGGGGAGCTGTTTTTT
TRBJ2-5	-	-	TRBV28	CASSLWGDGYQETQYF	TGTGCCAGCAGTTTGTGGGGGGACGGGTACCAAGAGACCCAGTACTTC
TRBJ1-4	few	-	TRBV29-1	CSARANEKLFF	TGCAGCGCAAGAGCAAATGAAAAACTGTTTTTT
TRBJ1-6	-	TRBD1	TRBV28	CASSLETGSRNSPLHF	TGTGCCAGCAGTTTAGAGACAGGGTCTCGGAATTCACCCCTCCACTTT
TRBJ2-1	-	-	TRBV9	CASSDTRSSGSYNEQFF	TGTGCCAGCAGCGATACTAGGAGCTCCGGTTCCTACAATGAGCAGTTCTTC
TRBJ1-2	-	-	TRBV6-5	CASSPGRGTGYTF	TGTGCCAGCAGTCCGGGGCGGGGGACGGGCTACACCTTC
TRBJ2-7	-	TRBD2	TRBV7-2	CASSFAGVSYEQYF	TGTGCCAGCAGCTTCGCGGGGGTTTCCTACGAGCAGTACTTC